A single sample is the source of the 20 T cell receptor beta chains below, sequenced in a study of identical twins. TCRdb recomputed calls from the 5' RACE reads with MiXCR, one row per CDR3 protein. The repertoire holds 410,000 or so distinct CDR3 sequences, less than 20% seen once, with 10% to 15% in the top ten. Sample: naive T cells sorted from blood. Every receptor here comes from a man aged 50 or older in good health.

The sample holds many counts of this clonotype. The genes are TRBV7-8 and TRBJ2-3, with 7 bases that match TRBD1. The CDR3 length is 14 residues. The ends lost 6 bases at V and 6 bases at J; junction bases unmatched: 9. Germline V gene sequence: CDR1 SGHVS, CDR2 FQNEAQ. In nucleotides, the CDR3 is TGTGCCAGCAGACATTCGACAGGGTTGGATACGCAGTATTTT. Its translation: CASRHSTGLDTQYF.

CDR3 amino acids: CASSPGGVHEQYF. CDR3 nucleotides: TGTGCCAGCAGCCCCGGAGGGGTCCACGAGCAGTACTTC. The rearrangement joins TRBV5-6 to TRBJ2-7; perhaps TRBD2 as D (6 bases). The V end was cut by 4 bases, the J end by 5 bases, with 13 bases between. The CDR3 loop spans 13 amino acids. From germline, CDR1 is SGHDT and CDR2 YYEEEE.

The chain combines TRBV7-6 with TRBJ2-7; possibly TRBD1 or TRBD2 for D (5 bases each). The CDR3 has 16 residues. The germline V gene encodes CDR1 SGHVS and CDR2 FNYEAQ. Trimming removed 5 bases at V and 1 base at J, with 18 bases between. The CDR3 reads CASSKRGRDPSYEQYF. DNA for the CDR3: TGTGCCAGCAGCAAGAGGGGTCGGGACCCATCCTACGAGCAGTACTTC.

The chain links TRBV6-5 to TRBJ1-1; D is unclear. Germline CDR1 MNHEY, CDR2 SVGAGI. V was cut by 2 bases and J by 0 bases, with 13 bases left in between. The CDR3 loop spans 16 amino acids. CDR3 sequence (DNA): TGTGCCAGCAGTTACAAGGCCAGCCTTCTGAACACTGAAGCTTTCTTT. It encodes CASSYKASLLNTEAFF.

Ten or more counts support this clonotype. The V call is TRBV5-1, the J call TRBJ2-1; D call uncertain. Trimming shortened V by 0 bases and J by 3 bases, and 7 bases separated the two germline ends. Germline V gives CDR1 SGHRS, CDR2 YFSETQ. CDR3 length equals 14 residues. CDR3 nucleotide sequence: TGCGCCAGCAGCTTGGGCTCGGACTACAATGAGCAGTTCTTC. Protein: CASSLGSDYNEQFF.

This sequence joins TRBV3-1 and TRBJ2-1, with D possibly TRBD1 on 5 matching bases. Trimming took 4 bases from V and 8 from J, leaving 18 bases between them. The CDR3 runs to 15 residues. Germline assignment: CDR1 LGHDT and CDR2 YNNKEL (reference sequence). CDR3 in amino acids: CASSLQVKGGDEQFF. The CDR3 bases are TGTGCCAGCAGCCTACAGGTCAAGGGTGGCGATGAGCAGTTCTTC.

This sequence joins TRBV20-1 and TRBJ1-2; D is unclear. Germline CDR1 DFQATT, CDR2 SNEGSKA (reference sequence). The CDR3 has 16 residues. The V end was cut by 0 bases, the J end by 2 bases, with 16 bases between. The CDR3 DNA reads TGCAGTGCTAGAGAGATTCGCGCGGAGCCGAACTATGGCTACACCTTC. Protein product: CSAREIRAEPNYGYTF.

As DNA, the CDR3 is TGTGCCAGCAGTGATGGTAGGAAAGCAGATACGCAGTATTTT. This sequence encodes CASSDGRKADTQYF. V usage is TRBV2 and J usage is TRBJ2-3; no definite D call. The germline CDR1 and CDR2 sequences are SNHLY and FYNNEI. This CDR3 contains 14 residues. Trimming took off 3 bases at V and 4 bases at J, with 11 bases between the two ends.

The chain couples TRBV4-3 to TRBJ2-7; 14 bases match TRBD2. Unmatched junction bases numbered 3, after V lost 1 base and J lost 1 base. Germline CDR1 reads LGHNA; CDR2 reads YSLEER. The CDR3 is 17 amino acids. Here the CDR3 reads CASSQVTSGRASYEQYF. The CDR3 bases are TGCGCCAGCAGCCAAGTGACTAGCGGGAGGGCTTCCTACGAGCAGTACTTC.

This clonotype was counted between two and nine times. This chain links TRBV15 with TRBJ1-1; 7 bases align to TRBD1. Looked up from germline, CDR1 is LNHNV and CDR2 is YYDKDF (reference sequence). The CDR3 is made up of 13 amino acids. The V segment lost 3 bases and the J segment 6 bases; nucleotides outside the gene matches: 4. The CDR3 region is CATSSPQGAEAFF. In DNA form, the CDR3 reads TGTGCCACCAGCAGCCCTCAGGGGGCTGAAGCTTTCTTT.

V and J are TRBV7-2 and TRBJ2-2; D might be TRBD2 (5 bases). V was pared by 4 bases and J by 1 base, with 13 bases between. Germline V lookup: CDR1 SGHTA, CDR2 FQGNSA. This CDR3 is 16 amino acids long. The chain's CDR3 is CASSSRLRRNTGELFF. CDR3 sequence (DNA): TGTGCCAGCAGCTCTCGACTAAGGCGGAACACCGGGGAGCTGTTTTTT.

The chain links TRBV5-1 to TRBJ2-1; tentative D call: TRBD1 (5 bases). Trimming cost V 4 bases and J 3 bases, with 17 bases left between them. The CDR3 is 16 amino acids. From germline, CDR1 is SGHRS and CDR2 YFSETQ. DNA for the CDR3: TGCGCCAGCAGCCCGGCGGACAAGGTTAACTACAATGAGCAGTTCTTC. It encodes CASSPADKVNYNEQFF. The full variable domain, its missing parts supplied by reference TRBV5-1 and TRBJ2-1, is KAGVTQTPRYLIKTRGQQVTLSCSPISGHRSVSWYQQTPGQGLQFLFEYFSETQRNKGNFPGRFSGRQFSNSRSEMNVSTLELGDSALYLCASSPADKVNYNEQFFGPGTRLTVL.

This clonotype was counted between two and nine times. The chain is built from TRBV6-2 or TRBV6-3 and TRBJ1-5; 7 nucleotides align to TRBD1. After removal of 2 bases from V and 7 bases from J, the junction contained 5 bases not matched to a gene. CDR1 and CDR2 (germline): MNHEY, SVGEGT. The CDR3 length is 14 residues. The CDR3 DNA reads TGTGCCAGCAGTTACGCAGGGGGTATCCAGCCCCAGCATTTT. This codes for CASSYAGGIQPQHF.

This clonotype was observed a handful of times. CDR3 amino acids: CASSLEDFSYEQYF. The CDR3 DNA sequence: TGTGCCAGCAGCTTAGAAGATTTCTCCTACGAGCAGTACTTC. The genes are TRBV11-2 and TRBJ2-7; D is undetermined. CDR1 is SGHAT, CDR2 FQNNGV, per germline. V lost 0 bases and J lost 0, with 6 bases in between. The CDR3 runs to 14 residues.

This clonotype was observed a single time. The J gene is TRBJ1-1, the V gene TRBV6-2 or TRBV6-3; D gene unclear. The CDR3 is made up of 14 amino acids. Germline V gene sequence: CDR1 MNHEY, CDR2 SVGEGT. V dropped 4 bases and J dropped 0 bases, with 9 bases sitting between them. The CDR3 bases are TGTGCCAGCAGTTGGTTGAGCATGAACACTGAAGCTTTCTTT. Translating it yields CASSWLSMNTEAFF.

This clonotype has a single count. The J gene is TRBJ1-4, the V gene TRBV12-3 or TRBV12-4; D call uncertain. V lost 2 bases to trimming and J lost 8 bases, with 15 bases between them. CDR3 length: 15 amino acids. Written as DNA, the CDR3 is TGTGCCAGCAGTTTAATTCCCTTAACGAGGGAAAAACTGTTTTTT. Its protein is CASSLIPLTREKLFF.

This clonotype has more than one count but fewer than ten. This sequence joins TRBV20-1 and TRBJ1-5, with a weak D call TRBD1 (6 bases). The V gene's germline CDR1 is DFQATT and CDR2 SNEGSKA (reference sequence). The CDR3 contains 15 residues. V was trimmed by 4 bases and J by 1 base, leaving 14 bases between them. The CDR3 is CSATPGGASNQPQHF. In nucleotides, the CDR3 is TGCAGTGCTACCCCTGGGGGGGCCAGCAATCAGCCCCAGCATTTT.

This clonotype was seen ten or more times. The chain links TRBV11-2 to TRBJ2-7; D possibly corresponds to TRBD1 (5 bases). CDR3 length: 14 amino acids. CDR1 SGHAT and CDR2 FQNNGV come from the germline V gene. Between the trimmed V and J ends, which lost 2 bases and 2 bases, there was a span of 10 bases. Here the CDR3 DNA reads TGTGCCAGCAGCTTAAGTCCAGGGACCTACGAGCAGTACTTC. This encodes CASSLSPGTYEQYF.

This clonotype occurred many times. The genes are TRBV10-3 and TRBJ2-1; TRBD1 is a possible D gene (5 bases). Per the germline V gene, CDR1 is ENHRY and CDR2 is SYGVKD. Trimming shortened V by 4 bases and J by 3 bases, and 13 bases separated the two germline ends. This CDR3 has 15 residues. CDR3 residues: CAISGWGTGYNEQFF. CDR3 nucleotide sequence: TGTGCCATCAGTGGATGGGGCACGGGCTACAATGAGCAGTTCTTC.

This clonotype was counted between two and nine times. The CDR3 nucleotides read TGTGCCAGCAGCTTCGGTCCAGGAGGCACAGATACGCAGTATTTT. It encodes CASSFGPGGTDTQYF. The genes are TRBV7-7 and TRBJ2-3; D gene uncertain. V lost 3 bases, J lost 1 base, and 11 bases lay in between. The length of the CDR3 is 15 residues. Germline V gene data show CDR1 as SSHAT and CDR2 as FNYEAQ (reference sequence).